This TCR beta chain derives from a study of neurological immune-mediated disorders. Overall study findings and caveats: HTLV-1-associated myelopathy displayed the greatest TCR clonal expansion, and multiple sclerosis exhibited the smallest, lower than that of healthy controls. Across subjects, expanded clones had no CDR3 amino acid sequences in common, pointing to private repertoires in all groups. Phylogenetic grouping assigned the repertoires of 18 of 34 multiple sclerosis patients to a single related-CDR3 cluster, which may represent a signature.

Unmatched junction bases numbered 5, after V lost 3 bases and J lost 6 bases. Germline assignment: CDR1 MNHEY and CDR2 SVGAGI. The CDR3 runs to 15 residues. Each sequencing run yielded over 180 million TCR-beta sequences from 15-18 subjects. In TCRdb, the 5' RACE reads were re-called with MiXCR into one record per CDR3 protein. The profile shows around 69,000 distinct CDR3 sequences, about 3.4% of them singletons. Of note for this clonotype: Its antigen is as yet unknown.

The source is a man aged 35-49 years with multiple sclerosis. This chain links TRBV6-5 with TRBJ2-3; 11 positions match TRBD2. The sample was PBMCs. CDR3 DNA: TGTGCCAGCAGTTATAGCGGGAGGGCCCTCGATACGCAGTATTTT. Encoded protein: CASSYSGRALDTQYF.